Each of the 9 T cell receptor beta chains below was sequenced from the same sample in a study of T cell repertoires in cytomegalovirus infection. A single record per CDR3 protein comes from TCRdb applying MiXCR to the reads. This table holds around 740,000 distinct CDR3 sequences, less than 40% found once. The sequenced sample consisted of PBMCs. These TCRs come from a human donor in good health (CMV status not recorded). Some clones in this sample may be carry-over from other donors' samples.

This chain joins TRBV3-1 and TRBJ2-7; 14 nucleotides match TRBD2. CDR3 length equals 17 residues. The V and J ends lost 3 bases and 0 bases, in that order; junction bases with no gene match: 4. Germline V CDR1 and CDR2: LGHDT, YNNKEL (reference sequence). As DNA, the CDR3 is TGTGCCAGCAGCCATTGGACTAGCGGGGGGATCTCCTACGAGCAGTACTTC. It yields the protein CASSHWTSGGISYEQYF.

V and J are TRBV7-8 and TRBJ1-1; weak D call: TRBD1 (5 bases). V was pared by 6 bases and J by 8 bases, with 19 bases between. From germline, CDR1 is SGHVS and CDR2 FQNEAQ. This CDR3 contains 14 residues. CDR3 amino acids: CASRPDSFGGEAFF. The CDR3 bases are TGTGCCAGCAGACCAGATTCTTTTGGGGGGGAAGCTTTCTTT.

The chain couples TRBV6-1 to TRBJ1-1; D is unresolved. V was clipped by 2 bases and J by 13 bases, with 20 bases between them. The CDR3 has 14 residues. Germline-derived CDR1 and CDR2 are MNHNS and SASEGT. The CDR3: CASSELLAGTEYFF. The DNA of the CDR3 is TGTGCCAGCAGTGAATTATTGGCGGGCACTGAATATTTCTTT.

This chain links TRBV28 with TRBJ2-4; D gene uncertain. The CDR3 runs to 16 residues. Germline assignment: CDR1 MDHEN and CDR2 SYDVKM. Between the trimmed V and J ends, which lost 6 bases and 4 bases, there was a span of 19 bases. The DNA of the CDR3 is TGTGCCAGCAGCCGGCTGTTCGGTACGCATAAAAACATTCAGTACTTC. It codes for CASSRLFGTHKNIQYF.

This clonotype was seen only a few times. V gene TRBV7-6 combines with J gene TRBJ1-4, with 8 bases matching TRBD1. Germline V gene data show CDR1 as SGHVS and CDR2 as FNYEAQ. This CDR3 region has 15 residues. V was clipped by 5 bases and J by 3 bases; unmatched bases: 5. The CDR3 coding sequence is TGTGCCAGCAGCCCCCAGACAGGGGCTAATGAAAAACTGTTTTTT. Its protein product is CASSPQTGANEKLFF.

In the case of this clonotype: Because it lacks the conserved phenylalanine or tryptophan at the end, this CDR3 is likely a read error. The rearrangement uses TRBV6-5 and TRBJ2-7; TRBD1 agrees at 7 bases. From germline, CDR1 is MNHEY and CDR2 SVGAGI. The CDR3 totals 15 residues. V lost 4 bases to trimming and J lost 5 bases; unmatched junction nucleotides: 11. Here the CDR3 reads CASSSPGTAVNEQYL. In DNA, the CDR3 is TGTGCCAGCAGTTCCCCCGGGACAGCAGTCAACGAGCAGTACTTA.

This CDR3 is CASSLGRAIAEQYF. As DNA, the CDR3 is TGCGCCAGCAGCTTGGGCAGGGCCATAGCCGAGCAGTACTTC. The rearrangement uses TRBV5-1 and TRBJ2-7, with a possible D match to TRBD1 (5 bases). V lost 0 bases and J lost 6, with 13 bases in between. CDR1 SGHRS and CDR2 YFSETQ come from the germline V gene. The length of the CDR3 is 14 residues.

This clonotype was counted a single time. The junction differs from germline at one of its ends, possibly a read error. CDR3 sequence reads: CSATTSGGTHQETQTF. The DNA of the CDR3 is TGCAGTGCCACGACGAGCGGGGGGACCCACCAAGAGACCCAGACCTTC. The chain carries TRBV20-1 and TRBJ2-5; 9 bases agree with TRBD2. Germline CDR1 is DFQATT and CDR2 is SNEGSKA (reference sequence). CDR3 length: 16 amino acids.

This clonotype was observed a handful of times. The chain combines TRBV28 with TRBJ2-3; 7 bases are a match to TRBD2. J gave up 3 bases and V 1 base, and 7 bases lay outside the gene matches. The CDR3 spans 16 residues. Germline CDR1 is MDHEN and CDR2 is SYDVKM. The CDR3 DNA is TGTGCCAGCAGTTTATTATCCCGCGGGAGAACAGATACGCAGTATTTT. Protein: CASSLLSRGRTDTQYF. The whole variable domain, remainder taken from reference TRBV28 and TRBJ2-3, is DVKVTQSSRYLVKRTGEKVFLECVQDMDHENMFWYRQDPGLGLRLIYFSYDVKMKEKGDIPEGYSVSREKKERFSLILESASTNQTSMYLCASSLLSRGRTDTQYFGPGTRLTVL.